This is a list of T cell receptor beta chains from one sample in a study of blood T cell repertoires in COVID-19. The method was immunoSEQ multiplex PCR; TCRdb's version includes in-frame clones alone and lacks a portion of them. The profile shows 85,000 to 130,000 clones, about nine tenths of them singletons. What was sequenced was peripheral blood. Every receptor here comes from a man in his sixties with acute or convalescent COVID-19. Each CDR3 is given with its conserved first and last residue.

v_call | cdr3_aa
TRBV30 | CAWKPSSSYNSPLHF
TRBV30 | CAWSLAGGVDTQYF
TRBV7-6 | CASSLRTGNTGELFF
TRBV25-1 | CARVSGSSYNEQFF
TRBV7-9 | CASSQSTGEVGEKLFF
TRBV3-1/TRBV3-2 | CASSTQETQYF
TRBV7-8 | CASSHRAGPGNTIYF
TRBV9 | CASSVAGPITNEQFF
TRBV5-8 | CATNPGFNYGYTF
TRBV3-1/TRBV3-2 | CATRGQGSEKLFF
TRBV24-1 | CATSHPGGGQPQHF
TRBV6-5 | CASSYSTSYNTGELFF
TRBV24-1 | CATSDPGTGAPGNEQFF
TRBV9 | CASSVGPNNEQFF
TRBV9 | CASSVLGSQGSGANVLTF
TRBV27 | CASSFRTYSGANVLTF
TRBV27 | CASSLSETLNYGYTF
TRBV15 | CATSPDRGLNQPQHF
TRBV5-1 | CASSSQGSYNEQFF
TRBV23-1 | CASPTGVNTEAFF
TRBV18 | CASSSGLADAYNEQFF
TRBV19 | CASSRARGQSGYTF
TRBV11-2 | CASSPDRSNQPQHF
TRBV19 | CASRWGPAGVRTSTDTQYF
TRBV7-9 | CASSMGQGANTEAFF
TRBV5-1 | CASSLVQGASTDTQYF
TRBV28 | CASSFGGTGKAKNIQYF
TRBV11-3 | CASSLDHPGTSGTDTQYF
TRBV13 | CASSLGGAGTNEKLFF
TRBV15 | CATSPLRGSGSRYEQFF
TRBV12-3/TRBV12-4 | CASTIAGVYEQFF
TRBV27 | CASTTGTGYSPLHF
TRBV24-1 | CATSDGGSGRLTDTQYF
TRBV3-1/TRBV3-2 | CASSPLGSPYEQYF
TRBV6-6 | CASSYGTGGQPQHF
TRBV24-1 | CATPADSALYGYTF
TRBV30 | CAWTPGGPVSNSPLHF
TRBV19 | CASSPTGGGETQYF
TRBV7-8 | CASSLVSARASIYGYTF
TRBV27 | CASSPARQGTLPQHF
TRBV5-1 | CASSLGLAGGLTSYEQYF
TRBV12-3/TRBV12-4 | CASGGYNQPQHF
TRBV9 | CASSVDRGYGYTF
TRBV11-2 | CASSSSGTGNTEAFF
TRBV20-1 | CSASRQGNTEAFF
TRBV28 | CATIGGVKNIQYF
TRBV5-4 | CASRGATEAFF
TRBV19 | CASSIGGTDNSPLHF
TRBV30 | CAWNDPRLFTEAFF
TRBV25-1 | CASSVRESSYNEQFF
TRBV5-8 | CASSPDRLGGEAFF
TRBV10-1 | CASSPGRGKTNTEAFF
TRBV10-3 | CATLRQGEWNEQFF
TRBV7-6 | CASSSGTDSGNTIYF
TRBV12-3/TRBV12-4 | CASSLQITGELFF